Reported below is one T cell receptor (beta chain). These data originate in a study of cytomegalovirus exposure and HLA in healthy donors. V was cut by 0 bases and J by 5 bases, with 7 bases left in between. Germline CDR1 reads SGHTA; CDR2 reads FQGNSA. The CDR3 consists of 14 residues. The method was immunoSEQ multiplex PCR; TCRdb's version includes in-frame clones alone and lacks a portion of them. The sample shows some 180,000 clones, 80% to 90% of them seen only once. The rearrangement links TRBV7-2 to TRBJ2-2; D is ambiguous. The sample was PBMCs. The receptor comes from a woman in her thirties in good health and CMV-seronegative. CDR3 coding DNA: TGTGCCAGCAGCTTAGCGCGGCTAACCGGGGAGCTGTTTTTT. This sequence encodes CASSLARLTGELFF.